This TCR beta chain was found in a study of T cell repertoires in cytomegalovirus infection. Looking at the study overall: Public TCR beta signatures marked donors with CMV infection and the matching HLA. Study-level points and caveats: There were HLA-C-restricted CMV-specific TCR beta clonotypes dominating the ex vivo response. Identification of carriers of CMV plus the relevant HLA was performed using cumulative public TCR beta family frequency.

Each CDR3 protein is one row after TCRdb ran MiXCR on the reads. The sample lists hundreds of thousands of distinct CDR3 sequences, under 40% occurring once. V lost 2 bases and J 3 bases, leaving 8 bases between the germline ends. This CDR3 contains 13 residues. Germline values: CDR1 MNHNY, CDR2 SVGAGI (reference sequence). A few counts support this clonotype. Antigen: not known. The starting material was cultured CD8+ T cells from PBMCs, obtained from culture after CMV antigen stimulation. The TCR originated in a human donor in good health (CMV status not recorded). Some clones in this sample may be carry-over from other donors' samples. The rearrangement links TRBV6-6 to TRBJ2-7, with D unclear. CDR3 in DNA: TGTGCCAGCAGTTACGTGGACGGCTACGAGCAGTACGTC. This translates into CASSYVDGYEQYV.